A single sample gave rise to the 14 T cell receptor beta chains below, sequenced in a study of identifying expanded T cells in peripheral blood (dated by TCRdb to about 2019). Library method: the immunoSEQ multiplex PCR assay. TCRdb carries this immuneACCESS record with in-frame sequences only. Its versions omit some clonotypes, under half of them owing to an unresolved V gene in the studies checked, with the rest unexplained. Present in this sample are just under 65,000 clones, 80% to 90% of which were seen just once. The leading ten clones occupy around 4.3% of the sample. Sequencing was performed on blood. Receptors originate from a person aged 18 to 70 in good health.

The genes are TRBV14 and TRBJ1-2; 9 bases line up with TRBD1. This CDR3 is 13 amino acids long. The J segment lost 14 bases and the V segment lost 4 bases, leaving 11 bases of the junction unmatched. CDR1 is SGHDN and CDR2 is FVKESK in the germline V gene. The CDR3 region has the DNA TGTGCCAGCAGCCGAGAACGGACAGGGGCAAAGACCTTC. This gives the protein CASSRERTGAKTF.

The rearrangement joins TRBV5-1 to TRBJ2-7, with 7 bases matching TRBD2. CDR1 is SGHRS, CDR2 YFSETQ, per germline. The CDR3 has 13 residues. The V segment lost 3 bases and the J segment 5 bases; nucleotides outside the gene matches: 5. The CDR3 DNA follows: TGCGCCAGCAGCTCCCGTGGGGGGGACGAGCAGTACTTC. Its translation is CASSSRGGDEQYF.

With respect to this clone: Mismatch with germline at one junction end may stem from a read error. The genes are TRBV5-1 and TRBJ2-1; 10 positions agree with TRBD1. There are 15 residues in the CDR3. Germline CDR1 SGHRS, CDR2 YFSETQ. This chain's CDR3 is CASSLAPTGTGAIVF. In nucleotides, the CDR3 is TGCGCCAGCAGCTTGGCCCCAACCGGGACAGGGGCCATCGTCTTC. The whole variable domain, remainder taken from reference TRBV5-1 and TRBJ2-1, is KAGVTQTPRYLIKTRGQQVTLSCSPISGHRSVSWYQQTPGQGLQFLFEYFSETQRNKGNFPGRFSGRQFSNSRSEMNVSTLELGDSALYLCASSLAPTGTGAIVFGPGTRLTVL.

The rearrangement joins TRBV10-2 to TRBJ2-7, with 7 bases that match TRBD2. The CDR3 has 14 residues. Germline-derived CDR1 and CDR2 are WSHSY and SAAADI. With V trimmed by 5 bases and J by 5 bases, 9 bases remained unmatched. DNA of the CDR3: TGCGCCAGCAGTCTTCGCCGGGGGGTCGACGAGCAGTACTTC. It codes for CASSLRRGVDEQYF.

The chain combines TRBV5-1 with TRBJ2-7; TRBD2 aligns across 12 bases. Germline V lookup: CDR1 SGHRS, CDR2 YFSETQ. V shed 4 bases, J shed 3 bases, and the junction held 2 bases outside the gene matches. The length of the CDR3 is 14 residues. CDR3 protein: CASSATSGGYEQYF. CDR3 DNA: TGCGCCAGCAGCGCGACTAGCGGGGGCTACGAGCAGTACTTC.

The V and J genes are TRBV18 and TRBJ2-5; 8 nucleotides line up with TRBD1. Trimming at V came to 2 bases and at J to 7 bases, leaving 12 bases not matched to a gene. The V gene's germline CDR1 is KGHSH and CDR2 LQKENI. The CDR3 is 16 amino acids. CDR3 nucleotide sequence: TGTGCCAGCTCACCATTGGACAGGGCCCTCGAGCGGACCCAGTACTTC. It specifies CASSPLDRALERTQYF.

The genes are TRBV6-1 and TRBJ2-3; D may be TRBD1 or TRBD2 (6 bases each). V shed 2 bases and J shed 5 bases, with 20 bases lying between them. Germline V gene lookup returns CDR1 MNHNS and CDR2 SASEGT. The CDR3 covers 17 residues. CDR3 residues: CASSELGGFGLLDTQYF. CDR3 sequence (DNA): TGTGCCAGCAGTGAACTAGGGGGGTTCGGTCTGTTAGATACGCAGTATTTT.

CDR3 amino acids: CASSFQGSVLGEQYF. The DNA of the CDR3 is TGTGCCAGCAGCTTTCAGGGTTCCGTACTGGGGGAGCAGTACTTC. The gene calls are TRBV11-2 and TRBJ2-7; maybe TRBD1 (5 bases). The germline gives CDR1 SGHAT, CDR2 FQNNGV. Trimming removed 3 bases from V and 7 bases from J, with 19 bases in between. This CDR3 comprises 15 residues.

The chain joins TRBV6-5 to TRBJ2-1, with D hard to call. The CDR3 runs to 11 residues. Germline loops: CDR1 MNHEY, CDR2 SVGAGI. The V end was cut by 5 bases, the J end by 10 bases, with 9 bases between. The CDR3 nucleotides read TGTGCCAGCAGTCATGGGTGGGAGCAGTTCTTC. Translating gives CASSHGWEQFF.

V and J are TRBV5-6 and TRBJ2-1, with TRBD2 matching over 9 bases. Looked up from germline, CDR1 is SGHDT and CDR2 is YYEEEE. The CDR3 has 15 amino acids. V was clipped by 4 bases and J by 10 bases; unmatched bases: 12. The CDR3, as DNA: TGTGCCAGCAGCCTGGACAGGACTAGCGTCGGGGAGCAGTTCTTC. Amino acids: CASSLDRTSVGEQFF.

This chain links TRBV10-3 with TRBJ1-4; tentative D call: TRBD1 (5 bases). CDR1 is ENHRY, CDR2 SYGVKD, per germline. The CDR3 runs to 14 residues. V lost 4 bases to trimming and J lost 4 bases, with 10 bases between them. Here the CDR3 reads CAISGGMDNEKLFF. The CDR3 region has the DNA TGTGCCATCAGTGGGGGGATGGATAATGAAAAACTGTTTTTT.

The rearrangement links TRBV6-1 to TRBJ1-4; 9 nucleotides line up with TRBD1. Trimming at V came to 5 bases and at J to 7 bases, leaving 5 bases not matched to a gene. Germline lookup yields CDR1 MNHNS and CDR2 SASEGT. There are 14 residues in the CDR3. The CDR3 sequence is CASSTGTGSEKLFF. For the CDR3, the DNA is TGTGCCAGCAGTACCGGGACAGGGAGTGAAAAACTGTTTTTT.

Notes on this clone: A much larger clone sits a single nucleotide away, making a read error possible. This chain joins TRBV4-1 and TRBJ2-7, with 8 nucleotides matching TRBD2. Germline CDR1 is MGHRA and CDR2 is YSYEKL. This CDR3 contains 15 residues. The CDR3 bases are TGTGCCAGCAGCCAAGAGACTAGCGAGTCCTACGAGCAGTACTTC. It codes for CASSQETSESYEQYF.

The chain combines TRBV4-1 with TRBJ2-1, with D maybe TRBD1 (7 bases). The CDR3 loop spans 15 amino acids. From germline, CDR1 is MGHRA and CDR2 YSYEKL. Trimming pared 0 bases from V and 6 bases from J, leaving 12 bases between. The CDR3 DNA sequence: TGCGCCAGCAGCCAAGACCAGGGGGGAATCAATGAGCAGTTCTTC. Translated, it gives CASSQDQGGINEQFF.